The subject of this entry is one T cell receptor beta chain. Antigen: not known. This sample is part of a study of a mutant IDH1 vaccine in newly diagnosed glioma. Study overall: The start of vaccination came 4-6 weeks after radiotherapy alone, or with temozolomide cycles. Treated patients, approximately 60% male and roughly 38% female, averaged about 40 years of age. Before enrollment, patients got radiotherapy alone, temozolomide alone, or mostly the combination.

Study conclusions and caveats: Changes in the top peripheral T cell clonotypes seemingly had no bearing on pseudoprogression.

Clones were sequenced by immunoSEQ multiplex PCR, and TCRdb holds only the in-frame ones, with some missing. This table holds fewer than 45,000 clones, approximately 79% found once. Germline V gene sequence: CDR1 PRHDT, CDR2 FYEKMQ (reference sequence). V lost 0 bases, J lost 6 bases, and 8 bases lay in between. CDR3 length equals 13 residues. Time point meaning: week 47, end of study. One vaccine dose held 300 ug of mutant IDH1 20-mer peptide and came with topical imiquimod. The clonotype comes from a man between 18 and 29 years old with glioma. Some clones in this sample may be carry-over from other donors' samples. Material: PBMCs, obtained from a glioma patient whose treatment included an IDH1 peptide vaccine. The rearrangement joins TRBV13 to TRBJ1-1; D uncertain. CDR3: CASSLGVGPEAFF. CDR3 bases: TGTGCCAGCAGCTTAGGTGTAGGACCTGAAGCTTTCTTT.